The 9 T cell receptor beta chains in this list originate from one sample, sequenced in a study of T-cell reconstitution after alpha-beta-depleted transplantation in children. Unique molecular identifiers were used to barcode this TCRbeta library. MiXCR, run by TCRdb on the PCR reads, gives a single entry per CDR3 protein. The sample includes 250,000 to 400,000 distinct CDR3 sequences, over 20% seen only once; the top ten take approximately 11%. The sample consisted of PBMCs, mostly from graft donor cells, taken 180 days after TCRalphabeta/CD19-depleted stem cell transplant. The receptors were sampled from a male patient between 5 and 17 years old who had a stem cell transplant for acute lymphoblastic leukemia, so the T cells may come from the graft donor.

The chain employs TRBV6-1 and TRBJ2-1, with TRBD1 matching over 8 bases. The CDR3 totals 14 residues. Germline V lookup: CDR1 MNHNS, CDR2 SASEGT. Germline trimming cut 6 bases from V and 5 bases from J; bases unmatched to any gene: 6. CDR3: CASRLGTGHNEQFF. CDR3 in DNA: TGTGCCAGCAGGCTGGGGACAGGTCACAATGAGCAGTTCTTC.

V usage is TRBV6-7 and J usage is TRBJ1-1; 9 positions agree with TRBD1. TRBV6-7 is given ORF status, its function remaining uncertain. With 1 base clipped from V and 3 bases from J, the junction kept 3 bases outside the gene matches. This CDR3 comprises 15 residues. CDR3 sequence reads: CASSYCRTGDTEAFF. For the CDR3, the DNA is TGTGCCAGCAGTTACTGTCGGACAGGGGACACTGAAGCTTTCTTT.

This clonotype has only a few counts. Relative to the germline gene, one junction end is altered; a read error may explain this. This chain connects TRBV11-3 to TRBJ2-1; D may be TRBD1 or TRBD2 (5 bases each). The CDR3 has 11 amino acids. CDR1 and CDR2 from the germline V gene are SGHNT and YENEEA. In DNA, the CDR3 is TGTGCCAGCAGCCCGGGACCCCTCCCAGTCTTC. Encoded protein: CASSPGPLPVF. Combining the CDR3 with reference TRBV11-3 and TRBJ2-1 gives the whole variable domain EAGVVQSPRYKIIEKKQPVAFWCNPISGHNTLYWYLQNLGQGPELLIRYENEEAVDDSQLPKDRFSAERLKGVDSTLKIQPAELGDSAVYLCASSPGPLPVFGPGTRLTVL.

This clonotype was seen only a few times. The chain employs TRBV28 and TRBJ2-1; TRBD1 might be the D (5 bases). The germline V gene has CDR1 MDHEN and CDR2 SYDVKM. This CDR3 has 15 residues. Between the trimmed V and J ends, which lost 7 bases and 2 bases, there was a span of 15 bases. CDR3 sequence (DNA): TGTGCCAGCAATCCCTCCCAGGGCCCCTACAATGAGCAGTTCTTC. This gives the protein CASNPSQGPYNEQFF.

This CDR3 reads CASSKPPRTSTDTQYF. The DNA of the CDR3 is TGTGCCAGCAGCAAACCCCCCCGGACCAGCACAGATACGCAGTATTTT. The chain carries TRBV21-1 and TRBJ2-3; the table's D gene call, TRBD1, was not cross checked with the DNA. TRBV21-1 is an annotated pseudogene. This CDR3 region has 16 residues.

This clonotype appeared many times. V and J are TRBV5-1 and TRBJ2-7, with a possible D match to TRBD2 (6 bases). CDR1 is SGHRS and CDR2 is YFSETQ in the germline V gene. Trimming cost V 4 bases and J 2 bases, with 16 bases left between them. The CDR3 length is 15 residues. The CDR3 loop is CASSRTWASAYEQYF. The CDR3 DNA follows: TGCGCCAGCAGCCGGACCTGGGCTAGCGCCTACGAGCAGTACTTC.

The chain is built from TRBV20-1 and TRBJ2-3; 15 bases are a match to TRBD2. CDR3 length equals 14 residues. The germline CDR1 and CDR2 sequences are DFQATT and SNEGSKA (reference sequence). The V segment lost 6 bases and the J segment 3 bases; nucleotides outside the gene matches: 1. The CDR3 here is CSAGTSGRTDTQYF. In DNA, the CDR3 is TGCAGTGCCGGGACTAGCGGGAGGACAGATACGCAGTATTTT.

This clonotype was found a few times. The V gene is TRBV20-1, the J gene TRBJ1-1; D remains unclear. Trimming pared 0 bases from V and 0 bases from J, leaving 11 bases between. The germline V gene has CDR1 DFQATT and CDR2 SNEGSKA (reference sequence). This CDR3 comprises 15 residues. The CDR3 DNA reads as TGCAGTGCTAGAGAGGTTTGGGGTATGAACACTGAAGCTTTCTTT. Translating gives CSAREVWGMNTEAFF.

This clonotype was detected only a few times. This chain joins TRBV6-1 and TRBJ1-2; tentatively, D is TRBD1 (5 bases). Per the germline V gene, CDR1 is MNHNS and CDR2 is SASEGT. Trimming pared 6 bases from V and 9 bases from J, leaving 17 bases between. This CDR3 has 13 amino acids. The CDR3 protein is CASSWGELYSYTF. CDR3 DNA sequence: TGTGCCAGCAGCTGGGGGGAACTATACAGCTACACCTTC.